The 21 T cell receptor beta chains below were found in one sample sequenced in a study of response to subunit inactivated influenza vaccine. TCRdb recomputed calls from the RT-PCR reads with MiXCR, one row per CDR3 protein. The sample lists fewer than 650,000 distinct CDR3 sequences; 10% to 15% were seen once. This specimen was PBMCs from blood, taken roughly 46 days after vaccination. These receptors came from a man aged 45-65 years who received an inactivated influenza vaccine.

This clonotype was seen repeatedly, ten times or more. The chain carries TRBV29-1 and TRBJ2-1; D is uncertain. V dropped 2 bases and J dropped 8 bases, with 16 bases sitting between them. This CDR3 has 14 amino acids. Germline assignment: CDR1 SQVTM and CDR2 ANQGSEA. The CDR3 protein is CSVESDGSWDEQFF. The CDR3 DNA sequence: TGCAGCGTTGAATCGGATGGGTCGTGGGATGAGCAGTTCTTC.

The chain has TRBV5-5 and TRBJ2-1; D not certain. Looked up from germline, CDR1 is SGHKS and CDR2 is YYEKEE (reference sequence). CDR3 length: 17 residues. V gave up 0 bases and J gave up 4 bases, with 17 bases separating them. DNA of the CDR3: TGTGCCAGCAGCTTGGATATTAGCCGTACGATTTACAATGAGCAGTTCTTC. Its translation is CASSLDISRTIYNEQFF.

This clonotype was picked up a small number of times. The chain combines TRBV24-1 with TRBJ1-2; D not certain. CDR3 length: 14 residues. The V and J ends lost 2 bases and 3 bases respectively, with 9 bases between them. The germline CDR1 and CDR2 sequences are KGHDR and SFDVKD. In nucleotides, the CDR3 is TGTGCCACCAGTGATTCTACGAGGGACTATGGCTACACCTTC. Its translation: CATSDSTRDYGYTF.

This clonotype was detected only a few times. The V call is TRBV4-2, the J call TRBJ2-5; 8 bases align to TRBD2. The CDR3 is made up of 14 amino acids. V shed 2 bases and J 5 bases; nucleotides not matched to a gene: 4. The germline CDR1 and CDR2 sequences are LGHNA and YNFKEQ. This CDR3 reads CASSQRAGVETQYF. CDR3 coding DNA: TGTGCCAGCAGCCAAAGAGCGGGAGTGGAGACCCAGTACTTC.

This rearrangement joins TRBV4-3 to TRBJ1-2; D unclear. Germline V gene sequence: CDR1 LGHNA, CDR2 YSLEER. The CDR3 totals 13 residues. The V gene lost 1 base and the J gene lost 2 bases, with 5 bases spanning the gap. CDR3 residues: CASSQARNYGYTF. CDR3 DNA: TGCGCCAGCAGCCAAGCCAGAAACTATGGCTACACCTTC.

The sample holds a few counts of this clonotype. The chain uses TRBV6-5 and TRBJ2-3; tentatively, D is TRBD1 (5 bases). In germline, CDR1 is MNHEY, CDR2 SVGAGI. V was clipped by 7 bases and J by 10 bases, with 12 bases between them. The CDR3 contains 11 residues. The CDR3 region is CASTAGLAQYF. The CDR3 DNA reads as TGTGCCAGCACGGCAGGGCTGGCGCAGTATTTT.

The chain is built from TRBV9 and TRBJ2-1, with D hard to call. The CDR3 is made up of 15 amino acids. V lost 3 bases and J lost 0, with 10 bases in between. CDR1 is SGDLS, CDR2 YYNGEE, per germline. The DNA of the CDR3 is TGTGCCAGCAGCGCCCAGGTCAGCTCCTACAATGAGCAGTTCTTC. Translation: CASSAQVSSYNEQFF. The entire variable domain, with the rest obtained from reference TRBV9 and TRBJ2-1, is as follows: DSGVTQTPKHLITATGQRVTLRCSPRSGDLSVYWYQQSLDQGLQFLIQYYNGEERAKGNILERFSAQQFPDLHSELNLSSLELGDSALYFCASSAQVSSYNEQFFGPGTRLTVL.

This clonotype has more than one count but fewer than ten. The V gene is TRBV5-1, the J gene TRBJ1-6; D perhaps matches TRBD1 (5 bases). Trimming took 4 bases from V and 9 from J, leaving 14 bases between them. This CDR3 has 14 residues. Germline V gene data show CDR1 as SGHRS and CDR2 as YFSETQ. The CDR3 DNA reads TGCGCCAGCAGCACGACCGGGGGGAGTTCACCCCTCCACTTT. Amino acid sequence: CASSTTGGSSPLHF.

This clonotype was seen ten or more times. V and J are TRBV4-2 and TRBJ2-7; D uncertain. CDR3 size: 13 residues. Germline V gene sequence: CDR1 LGHNA, CDR2 YNFKEQ. Trimming removed 2 bases at V and 3 bases at J, with 8 bases between. The CDR3 spells CASSQNRVYEQYF. CDR3 DNA: TGTGCCAGCAGCCAAAACAGAGTCTACGAGCAGTACTTC.

V gene TRBV15 combines with J gene TRBJ2-7; perhaps TRBD2 as D (5 bases). Trimming left V 2 bases short and J 5 bases short, with 19 bases between. This CDR3 is 16 amino acids long. Looked up from germline, CDR1 is LNHNV and CDR2 is YYDKDF (reference sequence). The CDR3 DNA is TGTGCCACCAGCAGATCCGACGAGGGAGTAAGAAACGAGCAGTACTTC. Amino acid sequence: CATSRSDEGVRNEQYF.

The rearrangement links TRBV4-3 to TRBJ2-7, with D hard to call. V was pared by 4 bases and J by 1 base, with 11 bases between. The CDR3 has 14 residues. The germline gives CDR1 LGHNA, CDR2 YSLEER. In DNA form, the CDR3 reads TGCGCCAGCAGCCTCTCCGCAGTTTCCTACGAGCAGTACTTC. Amino acids: CASSLSAVSYEQYF.

This clonotype was recorded at least ten times. Relative to the germline gene, one junction end is altered; a read error may explain this. The chain employs TRBV10-3 and TRBJ2-3, with 8 bases matching TRBD2. The germline CDR1 and CDR2 sequences are ENHRY and SYGVKD. There are 14 residues in the CDR3. CDR3 region: CAVSGGGGTDTQYF. The CDR3 coding sequence is TGTGCCGTCAGCGGGGGAGGTGGGACAGATACGCAGTATTTT.

This clonotype has just a few counts. The V and J genes are TRBV12-3 or TRBV12-4 and TRBJ2-1, with 14 bases matching TRBD2. V was pared by 11 bases and J by 9 bases, with 9 bases of the junction left unmatched. The CDR3 length is 14 residues. CDR3 region: CAVDGLAGGVEQFF. CDR3 in DNA: TGTGCCGTTGACGGACTAGCGGGAGGTGTTGAGCAGTTCTTC.

The table lists this clonotype with a few counts. Here the CDR3 reads CASSPGGTSGGQETQYF. The CDR3 DNA reads as TGTGCCAGCAGCCCAGGTGGGACTAGCGGGGGACAAGAGACCCAGTACTTC. This chain connects TRBV4-2 to TRBJ2-5; TRBD2 agrees at 14 bases. With 4 bases clipped from V and 2 bases from J, the junction kept 6 bases outside the gene matches. The germline CDR1 and CDR2 sequences are LGHNA and YNFKEQ. The CDR3 runs 17 residues.

This clonotype was counted a few times. This rearrangement joins TRBV24-1 to TRBJ2-1; 10 bases match TRBD1. Germline CDR1 and CDR2: KGHDR and SFDVKD. V lost 4 bases, J lost 6 bases, and 8 bases stayed unmatched. The CDR3 is 16 amino acids. The CDR3 loop reads CATSETGTGDGNEQFF. The CDR3 bases are TGTGCCACCAGTGAAACCGGGACAGGGGATGGCAATGAGCAGTTCTTC.

There are a few counts of this clonotype. V and J are TRBV6-1 and TRBJ1-1, with TRBD1 identical over 8 bases. The CDR3 consists of 13 residues. The germline CDR1 and CDR2 sequences are MNHNS and SASEGT. V lost 9 bases and J lost 3; bases outside the gene matches: 6. CDR3 sequence reads: CASKDRDYTEAFF. The CDR3 DNA sequence: TGTGCCAGTAAGGACAGGGACTACACTGAAGCTTTCTTT.

The table lists this clonotype with a few counts. The chain combines TRBV6-5 with TRBJ2-1; TRBD2 agrees at 8 bases. The CDR3 has 14 residues. CDR1 and CDR2 from the germline V gene are MNHEY and SVGAGI. J was trimmed by 7 bases and V by 2 bases; bases with no gene match: 4. The CDR3 protein is CASSYRQRENEQFF. The DNA of the CDR3 is TGTGCCAGCAGTTACCGACAGCGGGAGAATGAGCAGTTCTTC.

This clonotype was seen a handful of times. V usage is TRBV20-1 and J usage is TRBJ2-4, with no clear D. The CDR3 extends over 18 amino acids. Germline V gene data show CDR1 as DFQATT and CDR2 as SNEGSKA (reference sequence). The V and J ends lost 3 bases and 0 bases respectively, with 21 bases between them. The CDR3 sequence: CSASSSASSYRAKNIQYF. Here the CDR3 DNA reads TGCAGTGCTAGCTCGTCGGCTTCCTCTTATCGAGCCAAAAACATTCAGTACTTC.

The J gene is TRBJ2-3, the V gene TRBV20-1; 8 nucleotides line up with TRBD2. After removal of 7 bases from V and 6 bases from J, the junction contained 12 bases not matched to a gene. There are 14 residues in the CDR3. Germline CDR1 reads DFQATT; CDR2 reads SNEGSKA (reference sequence). CDR3 nucleotides: TGCAGTGTCCCAGCGGGGGCGATGGGCGATACGCAGTATTTT. Protein: CSVPAGAMGDTQYF.

The CDR3 DNA follows: TGCGCCAGCAGCCAAGAGGGCCTAGCGGAAGAGACCCAGTACTTC. Its translation: CASSQEGLAEETQYF. J is TRBJ2-5 and V is TRBV4-3, with 7 nucleotides matching TRBD2. Looked up from germline, CDR1 is LGHNA and CDR2 is YSLEER. The CDR3 contains 15 residues. The trim removed 0 bases at V and 3 bases at J, leaving 4 bases unmatched.

The chain links TRBV7-9 to TRBJ2-3, with D possibly TRBD1 on 5 matching bases. Germline values: CDR1 SEHNR, CDR2 FQNEAQ (reference sequence). Between the trimmed V and J ends, which lost 6 bases and 4 bases, there was a span of 20 bases. The CDR3 has 16 amino acids. CDR3 DNA: TGTGCCAGCAGTCGCCCCTTCAGGGATCCGGCAGATACGCAGTATTTT. This sequence encodes CASSRPFRDPADTQYF.